This TCR beta chain was observed in a study of technical replicates of blood from several donors. TCRdb's copy holds only in-frame clones and misses some; the assay was immunoSEQ multiplex PCR. The sample consists of tens of thousands of clones, around 94% of them appearing once. The CDR3 is 15 amino acids. Per germline, CDR1 MDHEN and CDR2 SYDVKM. Trimming took off 7 bases at V and 1 base at J, with 16 bases between the two ends. The V gene is TRBV28, the J gene TRBJ1-1; TRBD1 is a possible D gene (5 bases). Material for sequencing was T cells isolated from PBMCs. This clonotype originated in a human donor in good health. The CDR3: CASTYPWGENTEAFF. CDR3 bases: TGTGCCAGCACCTACCCCTGGGGGGAGAACACTGAAGCTTTCTTT. Using reference TRBV28 and TRBJ1-1 for the parts outside the CDR3, the full variable domain is DVKVTQSSRYLVKRTGEKVFLECVQDMDHENMFWYRQDPGLGLRLIYFSYDVKMKEKGDIPEGYSVSREKKERFSLILESASTNQTSMYLCASTYPWGENTEAFFGQGTRLTVV.